The T cell receptor beta chain under discussion was sequenced for a study of control samples from healthy donors and cancer patients (dated by TCRdb to the early 2020s). Library preparation was by the immunoSEQ multiplex PCR assay. The table was pulled from immuneACCESS by TCRdb, which kept in-frame rearrangements only. Such tables lose some clones; where checked, under half of the loss comes from unresolved V genes, and the rest has no known cause. Recorded for this sample are about 38,000 clones; over 70% of them occurred a single time. The biggest ten clones account for approximately 21% of the sample. From the germline V gene, CDR1 is SGHTA and CDR2 is FQGNSA. Germline trimming: 5 bases from V, 7 bases from J; junction bases outside gene matches: 8. The CDR3 holds 15 amino acids from the cysteine to the phenylalanine. Only the CDR3 DNA is retained, 45 bases long and in frame from the first base.

With respect to this clone: Which antigen it targets is not known. Base quality data are lacking; no much larger clone is found one base away.

Recombination linked TRBV7-2 to TRBJ2-3; the junction holds 11 bases that match TRBD2. The TCR originated in a woman between 55 and 75 years old with lung cancer. The sample consisted of PBMCs. The DNA is TGTGCCAGCAGCCCATCTAGCGGGAGGTCGAATACGCAGTATTTT. This sequence encodes CASSPSSGRSNTQYF. Reference TRBV7-2 and TRBJ2-3 genes cover what lies past the CDR3, so the full variable domain is GAGVSQSPSNKVTEKGKDVELRCDPISGHTALYWYRQSLGQGLEFLIYFQGNSAPDKSGLPSDRFSAERTGGSVSTLTIQRTQQEDSAVYLCASSPSSGRSNTQYFGPGTRLTVL.